These T cell receptor beta chains were read from a single sample in a study of blood T cell repertoires in COVID-19. Produced via immunoSEQ multiplex PCR; TCRdb's table is partial and in-frame only. The repertoire holds about 120,000 clones, about three quarters seen once, with 5.5% to 7% in the top ten. The specimen sequenced was peripheral blood. The receptor set was obtained from a man aged 65 to 79 with acute or convalescent COVID-19. Each CDR3 is given with its conserved first and last residue. D genes are given only for firm matches. A row's size may be missing; if present it is once, few, many or a size class.

cdr3_length: 15; d_call: TRBD1; j_call: TRBJ2-1; v_call: TRBV6-6; clone_size: -; cdr3_nt: TGTGCCAGCAGTTACTCGAGTAGGGGGCAGGGTGAGCAGTTCTTC; cdr3_aa: CASSYSSRGQGEQFF
cdr3_length: 13; d_call: -; j_call: TRBJ1-1; v_call: TRBV2; clone_size: few; cdr3_nt: TGTGCCAGCACTATGGACAGGAACACTGAAGCTTTCTTT; cdr3_aa: CASTMDRNTEAFF
cdr3_length: 15; d_call: TRBD1; j_call: TRBJ2-7; v_call: TRBV5-4; clone_size: -; cdr3_nt: TGTGCCAGCAGCATCGGGACAGCCAACTCCTACGAGCAGTACTTC; cdr3_aa: CASSIGTANSYEQYF
cdr3_length: 16; d_call: TRBD1; j_call: TRBJ2-1; v_call: TRBV9; clone_size: few; cdr3_nt: TGTGCCAGCAGCCTAACCGGGACAGCAATATACAATGAGCAGTTCTTC; cdr3_aa: CASSLTGTAIYNEQFF
cdr3_length: 14; d_call: TRBD1; j_call: TRBJ1-2; v_call: TRBV10-3; clone_size: -; cdr3_nt: TGTGCCATCAGCCAGGGGGAGCACTACTATGGCTACACCTTC; cdr3_aa: CAISQGEHYYGYTF
cdr3_length: 12; d_call: -; j_call: TRBJ1-3; v_call: TRBV7-9; clone_size: -; cdr3_nt: TGTGCCAGCAGCTCAGAAGGAAACACCATATATTTT; cdr3_aa: CASSSEGNTIYF
cdr3_length: 13; d_call: TRBD1; j_call: TRBJ2-1; v_call: TRBV5-1; clone_size: -; cdr3_nt: TGCGCCAGCAGCCCGGGACAGCTCAATGAGCAGTTCTTC; cdr3_aa: CASSPGQLNEQFF
cdr3_length: 16; d_call: TRBD1; j_call: TRBJ1-2; v_call: TRBV7-2; clone_size: -; cdr3_nt: TGTGCCAGCAGCTTAGTCTCCGGCAGGGGGCAATATGGCTACACCTTC; cdr3_aa: CASSLVSGRGQYGYTF
cdr3_length: 15; d_call: TRBD1; j_call: TRBJ1-5; v_call: TRBV5-3; clone_size: once; cdr3_nt: TGTGCCAGAAGCTCAGACAGGGGGAGCGATCAGCCCCAGCATTTT; cdr3_aa: CARSSDRGSDQPQHF
cdr3_length: 17; d_call: -; j_call: TRBJ2-6; v_call: TRBV19; clone_size: -; cdr3_nt: TGTGCCAGCTCCGGAGCGACAGGCCTCTCTGGGGCCAACGTCCTGACTTTC; cdr3_aa: CASSGATGLSGANVLTF
cdr3_length: 16; d_call: -; j_call: TRBJ1-2; v_call: TRBV18; clone_size: once; cdr3_nt: TGTGCCAGCTCACCACCCAGGCAGGCGCCCTCCTATGGCTACACCTTC; cdr3_aa: CASSPPRQAPSYGYTF
cdr3_length: 17; d_call: -; j_call: TRBJ1-2; v_call: TRBV18; clone_size: -; cdr3_nt: TGTGCCAGCTCTCCCCTGCCTCACGCGGGAGGGGATTATGGCTACACCTTC; cdr3_aa: CASSPLPHAGGDYGYTF
cdr3_length: 15; d_call: TRBD1; j_call: TRBJ2-1; v_call: TRBV27; clone_size: -; cdr3_nt: TGTGCCAGCAGTCCCGCTAGACAGGGGGCAGTGGAGCAGTTCTTC; cdr3_aa: CASSPARQGAVEQFF
cdr3_length: 14; d_call: -; j_call: TRBJ2-3; v_call: TRBV30; clone_size: -; cdr3_nt: TGTGCCTGGACTCCGGGACATTCCACAGATACGCAGTATTTT; cdr3_aa: CAWTPGHSTDTQYF
cdr3_length: 15; d_call: TRBD1; j_call: TRBJ1-5; v_call: TRBV3-1/TRBV3-2; clone_size: -; cdr3_nt: TGTGCCAGCAGCCTTACAGGGGGCTTCGATCAGCCCCAGCATTTT; cdr3_aa: CASSLTGGFDQPQHF
cdr3_length: 14; d_call: TRBD1; j_call: TRBJ2-7; v_call: TRBV9; clone_size: -; cdr3_nt: TGTGCCAGCAGCACGACAGGGGGGTCCTACGAGCAGTACTTC; cdr3_aa: CASSTTGGSYEQYF
cdr3_length: 11; d_call: -; j_call: TRBJ2-1; v_call: TRBV29-1; clone_size: -; cdr3_nt: TGCAGCGTTGAAGCCGGGGTCGAGCAGTTCTTC; cdr3_aa: CSVEAGVEQFF
cdr3_length: 13; d_call: TRBD2; j_call: TRBJ2-3; v_call: TRBV29-1; clone_size: -; cdr3_nt: TGCAGCGTTGATCCTAGCGGGACAGATACGCAGTATTTT; cdr3_aa: CSVDPSGTDTQYF
cdr3_length: 15; d_call: TRBD2; j_call: TRBJ2-7; v_call: TRBV7-9; clone_size: once; cdr3_nt: TGTGCCAGCAGCTTAGGGACTAGCCCGCCCTACGAGCAGTACTTC; cdr3_aa: CASSLGTSPPYEQYF
cdr3_length: 13; d_call: -; j_call: TRBJ1-4; v_call: TRBV30; clone_size: -; cdr3_nt: TGTGCCTGGAGTGAACAGGAGAATGAAAAACTGTTTTTT; cdr3_aa: CAWSEQENEKLFF
cdr3_length: 14; d_call: -; j_call: TRBJ1-5; v_call: TRBV16; clone_size: -; cdr3_nt: TGTGCCAGCAGCCAATATGGACAGACACAGCCCCAGCATTTT; cdr3_aa: CASSQYGQTQPQHF
cdr3_length: 11; d_call: -; j_call: TRBJ2-5; v_call: TRBV2; clone_size: -; cdr3_nt: TGTGCCAGCAGCTCCTCCGGGGGACAGTACTTC; cdr3_aa: CASSSSGGQYF
cdr3_length: 16; d_call: -; j_call: TRBJ2-2; v_call: TRBV10-3; clone_size: -; cdr3_nt: TGTGCCATCAGTGATGGGGGACATATGAACACCGGGGAGCTGTTTTTT; cdr3_aa: CAISDGGHMNTGELFF
cdr3_length: 14; d_call: TRBD1; j_call: TRBJ1-5; v_call: TRBV6-5; clone_size: -; cdr3_nt: TGTGCCAGCAGACGAACGGGACAGGGTGACTCCCAGCATTTT; cdr3_aa: CASRRTGQGDSQHF
cdr3_length: 18; d_call: TRBD2; j_call: TRBJ2-5; v_call: TRBV6-2/TRBV6-3; clone_size: few; cdr3_nt: TGTGCCAGCAGTTCCATTCGAGCAAGCGGGGAGGGGCGAGAGACCCAGTACTTC; cdr3_aa: CASSSIRASGEGRETQYF
cdr3_length: 16; d_call: TRBD1; j_call: TRBJ1-1; v_call: TRBV28; clone_size: -; cdr3_nt: TGTGCCAGCAGTTTAACTCAGGGGGCAGGTTCCACTGAAGCTTTCTTT; cdr3_aa: CASSLTQGAGSTEAFF
cdr3_length: 15; d_call: -; j_call: TRBJ1-3; v_call: TRBV28; clone_size: medium-sized; cdr3_nt: TGTGCCAGCAGAATAGCGGGAGACTCTGGAAACACCATATATTTT; cdr3_aa: CASRIAGDSGNTIYF
cdr3_length: 14; d_call: TRBD2; j_call: TRBJ2-1; v_call: TRBV19; clone_size: -; cdr3_nt: TGTGCCAGTAGTACGGGAGGATTTTACAATGAGCAGTTCTTC; cdr3_aa: CASSTGGFYNEQFF
cdr3_length: 16; d_call: TRBD2; j_call: TRBJ2-1; v_call: TRBV5-6; clone_size: -; cdr3_nt: TGTGCCAGCAGCTATGGGAGCGGGAGCTCCTACAATGAGCAGTTCTTC; cdr3_aa: CASSYGSGSSYNEQFF
cdr3_length: 15; d_call: -; j_call: TRBJ1-1; v_call: TRBV7-9; clone_size: -; cdr3_nt: TGTGCCAGCAGCTCAAGACAGACCGGCACCACTGAAGCTTTCTTT; cdr3_aa: CASSSRQTGTTEAFF
cdr3_length: 11; d_call: -; j_call: TRBJ2-7; v_call: TRBV2; clone_size: once; cdr3_nt: TGTGCCAGCAGCGTAGTTTACGAGCAGTACTTC; cdr3_aa: CASSVVYEQYF
cdr3_length: 15; d_call: TRBD1; j_call: TRBJ1-3; v_call: TRBV28; clone_size: -; cdr3_nt: TGTGCCAGCGGGCCTGGGACAGCCTCTGGAAACACCATATATTTT; cdr3_aa: CASGPGTASGNTIYF
cdr3_length: 16; d_call: TRBD2; j_call: TRBJ2-2; v_call: TRBV9; clone_size: -; cdr3_nt: TGTGCCAGCAGCGTAGGAGCGGGGGGGCACACCGGGGAGCTGTTTTTT; cdr3_aa: CASSVGAGGHTGELFF
cdr3_length: 15; d_call: -; j_call: TRBJ2-1; v_call: TRBV9; clone_size: -; cdr3_nt: TGTGCCAGCAGCGAGTCGGGAGTTCTTGGCAATGAGCAGTTCTTC; cdr3_aa: CASSESGVLGNEQFF
cdr3_length: 14; d_call: -; j_call: TRBJ1-2; v_call: TRBV2; clone_size: -; cdr3_nt: TGTGCCAGCAGTTATGACAGAACTAACTATGGCTACACCTTC; cdr3_aa: CASSYDRTNYGYTF
cdr3_length: 16; d_call: TRBD1; j_call: TRBJ1-6; v_call: TRBV7-2; clone_size: few; cdr3_nt: TGTGCCAGCAGCCCAGGGGGCAGCGGGATGGATTCACCCCTCCACTTT; cdr3_aa: CASSPGGSGMDSPLHF
cdr3_length: 13; d_call: -; j_call: TRBJ1-2; v_call: TRBV28; clone_size: -; cdr3_nt: TGTGCCAGCAGTTTATCTGAGGCCTATGGCTACACCTTC; cdr3_aa: CASSLSEAYGYTF
cdr3_length: 15; d_call: -; j_call: TRBJ1-2; v_call: TRBV27; clone_size: -; cdr3_nt: TGTGCCAGCAGTTTAACGACAACCCTTAACTATGGCTACACCTTC; cdr3_aa: CASSLTTTLNYGYTF
cdr3_length: 15; d_call: TRBD2; j_call: TRBJ2-7; v_call: TRBV5-5; clone_size: -; cdr3_nt: TGTGCCAGCAGGTTGGGACTAGCGGAAGTTTCCGAGCAGTACTTC; cdr3_aa: CASRLGLAEVSEQYF
cdr3_length: 13; d_call: TRBD1; j_call: TRBJ1-2; v_call: TRBV11-2; clone_size: once; cdr3_nt: TGTGCCAGCAGCCCGGCAGGGGGCTATGGCTACACCTTC; cdr3_aa: CASSPAGGYGYTF
cdr3_length: 16; d_call: TRBD1; j_call: TRBJ2-1; v_call: TRBV9; clone_size: few; cdr3_nt: TGTGCCAGCAGCGTCAGGGGGGACAGGATGGTAGATGAGCAGTTCTTC; cdr3_aa: CASSVRGDRMVDEQFF
cdr3_length: 13; d_call: TRBD1; j_call: TRBJ1-2; v_call: TRBV19; clone_size: -; cdr3_nt: TGTGCCATCCAGTGGACAGGGGGACAGGGCTACACCTTC; cdr3_aa: CAIQWTGGQGYTF
cdr3_length: 13; d_call: -; j_call: TRBJ2-5; v_call: TRBV19; clone_size: -; cdr3_nt: TGTGCCAGTAGTATCCAGCTCGGGGAGACCCAGTACTTC; cdr3_aa: CASSIQLGETQYF
cdr3_length: 15; d_call: TRBD1; j_call: TRBJ1-1; v_call: TRBV11-2; clone_size: -; cdr3_nt: TGTGCCAGCAGCTTAGGGTCAACAGGGGGTACTGAAGCTTTCTTT; cdr3_aa: CASSLGSTGGTEAFF
cdr3_length: 15; d_call: -; j_call: TRBJ1-2; v_call: TRBV28; clone_size: -; cdr3_nt: TGTGCCAGCTGGGGCCTGGGCGGGGGCATAGGGGGCTACACCTTC; cdr3_aa: CASWGLGGGIGGYTF
cdr3_length: 15; d_call: -; j_call: TRBJ1-5; v_call: TRBV6-5; clone_size: -; cdr3_nt: TGTGCCAGCAGTTACTGGGGGGGAATCGATCAGCCCCAGCATTTT; cdr3_aa: CASSYWGGIDQPQHF
cdr3_length: 14; d_call: -; j_call: TRBJ2-1; v_call: TRBV27; clone_size: medium-sized; cdr3_nt: TGTGCCAGCACCGTAGTGCCAGGTAGCAATGAGCAGTTCTTC; cdr3_aa: CASTVVPGSNEQFF
cdr3_length: 14; d_call: TRBD2; j_call: TRBJ2-3; v_call: TRBV28; clone_size: -; cdr3_nt: TGTGCCAGCCAAATAGCGGGAGGCGCAGATACGCAGTATTTT; cdr3_aa: CASQIAGGADTQYF
cdr3_length: 16; d_call: -; j_call: TRBJ2-1; v_call: TRBV5-6; clone_size: few; cdr3_nt: TGTGCCAGCAGCTTGGGGTCGGGGGTATTCTACAATGAGCAGTTCTTC; cdr3_aa: CASSLGSGVFYNEQFF
cdr3_length: 17; d_call: TRBD1; j_call: TRBJ2-7; v_call: TRBV2; clone_size: few; cdr3_nt: TGTGCCAGCAGTCGAGGGACAGGGGGCCTCCTCTCCTACGAGCAGTACTTC; cdr3_aa: CASSRGTGGLLSYEQYF
cdr3_length: 17; d_call: -; j_call: TRBJ1-2; v_call: TRBV19; clone_size: -; cdr3_nt: TGTGCCAGTAGTATAGGGGGCCACGCGATGGCTCTATATGGCTACACCTTC; cdr3_aa: CASSIGGHAMALYGYTF
cdr3_length: 15; d_call: -; j_call: TRBJ2-5; v_call: TRBV18; clone_size: -; cdr3_nt: TGTGCCAGCTCACCACCTTCGGGCGGGGAAGAGACCCAGTACTTC; cdr3_aa: CASSPPSGGEETQYF
cdr3_length: 13; d_call: TRBD1; j_call: TRBJ1-1; v_call: TRBV12-3/TRBV12-4; clone_size: -; cdr3_nt: TGTGCCAGCACATGGATGACAGGGACTGAAGCTTTCTTT; cdr3_aa: CASTWMTGTEAFF
cdr3_length: 15; d_call: -; j_call: TRBJ1-1; v_call: TRBV5-4; clone_size: once; cdr3_nt: TGTGCCAGCAGTCCGGACTCATCAGGGGACACTGAAGCTTTCTTT; cdr3_aa: CASSPDSSGDTEAFF